These 14 T cell receptor beta chains were all obtained from the same sample, sequenced in a study of spatial heterogeneity in lung cancer. MiXCR was run by TCRdb on the 5' RACE reads, yielding one entry per CDR3 protein. The sample has fewer than 7,000 distinct CDR3 sequences, less than 9% seen once. Time point in this sample: sample taken at primary tumor resection. The material sequenced was normal lung tissue next to the tumor, taken at surgery. These receptors were taken from a female donor with early-stage non-small cell lung cancer.

This clonotype ranks as medium-sized. The chain links TRBV7-2 to TRBJ2-7; D might be TRBD1 (6 bases). The CDR3 runs to 13 residues. Trimming removed 2 bases from V and 3 bases from J, with 8 bases in between. The germline gives CDR1 SGHTA, CDR2 FQGNSA. CDR3 nucleotides: TGTGCCAGCAGCTTACTGGACAGCTACGAGCAGTACTTC. It is translated as CASSLLDSYEQYF.

This clonotype was seen repeatedly, ten times or more. The gene calls are TRBV6-5 and TRBJ1-1; TRBD1 is a possible D gene (6 bases). The V and J ends lost 6 bases and 2 bases respectively, with 16 bases between them. Germline V gene sequence: CDR1 MNHEY, CDR2 SVGAGI. There are 15 residues in the CDR3. The CDR3: CASSLQGLLNTEAFF. As DNA, the CDR3 is TGTGCCAGCAGCCTACAGGGCCTCCTTAACACTGAAGCTTTCTTT.

This clonotype was detected only a few times. The chain employs TRBV6-1 and TRBJ2-1; 7 bases are a match to TRBD2. Germline loops: CDR1 MNHNS, CDR2 SASEGT. The CDR3 is made up of 15 amino acids. V trimming: 6 bases; J trimming: 7 bases; junction bases outside the gene matches: 12. CDR3 region: CASSSLGRGGNEQFF. In nucleotides, the CDR3 is TGTGCCAGCAGCAGCCTGGGGAGGGGAGGAAATGAGCAGTTCTTC.

This clonotype was seen ten or more times. The V call is TRBV11-1, the J call TRBJ1-6, with D tentatively TRBD1 (5 bases). CDR3 length equals 15 residues. V shed 3 bases and J shed 10 bases, with 16 bases lying between them. Germline V lookup: CDR1 SGHAT, CDR2 FQDESV (reference sequence). As DNA, the CDR3 is TGTGCCAGCAGCTTGGGACGGGGCAGGGTATCACCCCTCCACTTT. Its protein product is CASSLGRGRVSPLHF.

This clonotype was seen repeatedly, ten times or more. V gene TRBV7-9 combines with J gene TRBJ2-1; 9 nucleotides align to TRBD2. The length of the CDR3 is 19 residues. The germline V gene encodes CDR1 SEHNR and CDR2 FQNEAQ (reference sequence). The J segment lost 0 bases and the V segment lost 5 bases, leaving 14 bases of the junction unmatched. CDR3 sequence (DNA): TGTGCCAGCAGCCCCCCGCAGCGGGGGGCGCCGAGCTCCTACAATGAGCAGTTCTTC. This translates into CASSPPQRGAPSSYNEQFF.

By share of the sample, this clonotype is medium-sized. J is TRBJ1-1 and V is TRBV6-1; 7 bases line up with TRBD1. The V segment lost 6 bases and the J segment 3 bases; nucleotides outside the gene matches: 4. The CDR3 runs to 13 residues. Per the germline V gene, CDR1 is MNHNS and CDR2 is SASEGT. The CDR3 bases are TGTGCCAGCAGAGGCACAGGGGACACTGAAGCTTTCTTT. As protein: CASRGTGDTEAFF.

Notes on this clonotype: The CDR3 ends on some other residue instead of the conserved phenylalanine or tryptophan, so this is likely a read error. The V and J genes are TRBV12-3 or TRBV12-4 and TRBJ2-3; the match to TRBD2 covers 11 bases. CDR3 size: 16 residues. Unmatched junction bases numbered 8, after V lost 7 bases and J lost 2 bases. The CDR3 DNA reads as TGTGCCAGCAATCCACCTAGCGGGGGGAACACAGATACGCAGTATTAT. Protein product: CASNPPSGGNTDTQYY.

There are many counts of this clonotype. A much larger clonotype is one base distant, so this may be a read error. The rearrangement uses TRBV5-1 and TRBJ2-3; D might be TRBD1 (6 bases). The CDR3 extends over 15 amino acids. Germline V gene data show CDR1 as SGHRS and CDR2 as YFSETQ. The ends were cut back, 3 bases at V and 5 bases at J, with 16 bases in the middle. The CDR3 DNA sequence: TGCGCCAGCAGCTCGACACAGGGTTGTGGAGATACGCAGTATTTT. Protein product: CASSSTQGCGDTQYF.

This clonotype was picked up many times. The V and J genes are TRBV12-3 or TRBV12-4 and TRBJ2-2; 9 nucleotides agree with TRBD1. The V gene end was trimmed by 5 bases and the J gene end by 6 bases; junction bases not matched to a gene: 7. The CDR3 covers 15 residues. CDR3: CASSGDRVFAGELFF. DNA for the CDR3: TGTGCCAGCAGTGGGGACAGGGTGTTCGCCGGGGAGCTGTTTTTT.

Within the sample, this clonotype is medium-sized. V and J are TRBV5-6 and TRBJ1-1, with D unclear. The germline V gene encodes CDR1 SGHDT and CDR2 YYEEEE. V lost 2 bases, J lost 8 bases, and 13 bases lay in between. CDR3 length: 13 residues. The CDR3 nucleotides read TGTGCCAGCAGCTTCCTTGGGAGCCGAGAAGCTTTCTTT. Translating it yields CASSFLGSREAFF.

V usage is TRBV11-2 and J usage is TRBJ1-1; D is ambiguous. The CDR3 length is 13 residues. The ends were cut back, 5 bases at V and 5 bases at J, with 12 bases in the middle. CDR1 SGHAT and CDR2 FQNNGV come from the germline V gene. The CDR3 bases are TGTGCCAGCAGCGTGATCGCCGGGACTGAAGCTTTCTTT. It translates to CASSVIAGTEAFF.

Ten or more counts support this clonotype. This sequence joins TRBV6-1 and TRBJ1-6; D not resolved. Germline lookup yields CDR1 MNHNS and CDR2 SASEGT. Trimming pared 3 bases from V and 10 bases from J, leaving 4 bases between. The CDR3 contains 11 residues. In DNA form, the CDR3 reads TGTGCCAGCAGTGACGCGTCACCCCTCCACTTT. Translating it yields CASSDASPLHF.

This chain uses TRBV5-1 with TRBJ1-5, with D hard to call. CDR1 and CDR2 from the germline V gene are SGHRS and YFSETQ. The CDR3 totals 17 residues. Trimming removed 8 bases at V and 0 bases at J, with 21 bases between. CDR3 sequence: CARDGPLFWYSNQPQHF. In nucleotides, the CDR3 is TGCGCCAGAGACGGGCCCCTCTTCTGGTATAGCAATCAGCCCCAGCATTTT.

Judged by abundance, this clonotype is medium-sized. This sequence joins TRBV2 and TRBJ1-3, with TRBD1 identical over 8 bases. Germline values: CDR1 SNHLY, CDR2 FYNNEI. This CDR3 has 13 amino acids. The J segment lost 4 bases and the V segment lost 9 bases, leaving 5 bases of the junction unmatched. CDR3 nucleotide sequence: TGTGCCAGTGCGACAGGGGACGGAAACACCATATATTTT. Amino acid sequence: CASATGDGNTIYF.